The TCR beta chain described here comes from a study of T cell changes during pregnancy in multiple sclerosis. TCRdb's table, derived via immunoSEQ multiplex PCR, lists solely in-frame clones and lacks some. The profile shows 55,000 to 95,000 clones, 90% to 95% of them singletons. Trimming removed 5 bases from V and 5 bases from J; junction bases left unmatched: 2. Germline V lookup: CDR1 SGHTA, CDR2 FQGTGA. This CDR3 is built from 15 residues. V usage is TRBV7-3 and J usage is TRBJ2-3; 15 bases are a match to TRBD2. The sample here was peripheral blood, taken in the second trimester of pregnancy. This TCR was sampled from a female donor in good health, enrolled as a control in a pregnancy study. This CDR3 reads CASSPGLAGGDTQYF. DNA of the CDR3: TGTGCCAGCAGCCCGGGACTAGCGGGGGGAGATACGCAGTATTTT. Together with reference TRBV7-3 and TRBJ2-3, the CDR3 gives the full variable domain: GAGVSQTPSNKVTEKGKYVELRCDPISGHTALYWYRQSLGQGPEFLIYFQGTGAADDSGLPNDRFFAVRPEGSVSTLKIQRTERGDSAVYLCASSPGLAGGDTQYFGPGTRLTVL.